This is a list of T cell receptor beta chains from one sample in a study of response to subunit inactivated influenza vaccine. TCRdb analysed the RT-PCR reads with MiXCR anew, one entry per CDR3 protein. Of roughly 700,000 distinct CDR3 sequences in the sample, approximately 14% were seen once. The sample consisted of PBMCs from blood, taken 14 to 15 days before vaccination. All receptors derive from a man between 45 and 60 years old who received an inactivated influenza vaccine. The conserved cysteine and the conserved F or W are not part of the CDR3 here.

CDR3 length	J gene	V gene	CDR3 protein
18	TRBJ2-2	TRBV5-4	ASSWAQLAGGSSNTGELF
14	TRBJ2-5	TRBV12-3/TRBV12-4	ASSLTGTLIEGTQY
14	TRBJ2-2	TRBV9	ASSDRQGASTGELF
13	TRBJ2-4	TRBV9	ASSALGDGGNIQY
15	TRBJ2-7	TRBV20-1	SARDPISGAAVGEQY
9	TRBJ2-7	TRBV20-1	SAPPGATQY
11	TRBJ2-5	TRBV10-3	AISAGQQETQY
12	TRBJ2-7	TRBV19	ASSMWDKHYEQY
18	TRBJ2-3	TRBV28	ASSLFFRVVAGEYADTQY
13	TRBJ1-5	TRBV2	ASRDPGLHNQPQH
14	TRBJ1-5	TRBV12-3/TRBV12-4	ASSRGGRGSNQPQH
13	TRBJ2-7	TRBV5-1	ASSRTGQGAYEQY
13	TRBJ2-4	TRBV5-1	ASSLTITQGGIQY
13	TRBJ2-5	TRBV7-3	ASSLGQPILKTQY
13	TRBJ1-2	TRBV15	ATSGSFPADYGYT
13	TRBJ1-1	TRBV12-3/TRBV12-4	ASSLAGGGYTEAF
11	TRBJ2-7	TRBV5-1	ASSRDYSYEQY
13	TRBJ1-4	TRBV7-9	ASSPLTGVNEKLF
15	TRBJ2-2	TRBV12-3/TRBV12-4	ASTSDRANLNTGELF
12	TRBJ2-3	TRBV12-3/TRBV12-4	ASRTGIPTDTQY
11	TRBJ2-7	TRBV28	ASSSGASYEQY
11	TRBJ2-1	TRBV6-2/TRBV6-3	ASLRAGGNEQF
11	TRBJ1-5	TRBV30	AWSRDSNQPQH
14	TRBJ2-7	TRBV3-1	ASSQNGGGLGYEQY
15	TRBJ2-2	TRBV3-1	ASSQTPGMTNTGELF
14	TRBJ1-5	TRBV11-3	ASSLGRGQSNQPQH
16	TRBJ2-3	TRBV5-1	ASSLAWVTTFRTDTQY
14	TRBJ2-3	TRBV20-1	SASRIGRGSTDTQY
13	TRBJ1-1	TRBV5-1	ASSRAGDSYTEAF
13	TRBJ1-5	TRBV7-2	ASSRNPGGDQPQH
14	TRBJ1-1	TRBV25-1	ASSEGGGTLNTEAF
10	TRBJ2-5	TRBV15	ATSRDGETQY
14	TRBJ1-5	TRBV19	ASSLLLPQGSKPQH
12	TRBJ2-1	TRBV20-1	SARERGDYNEQF
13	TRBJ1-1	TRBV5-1	ASSLHGRGNTEAF
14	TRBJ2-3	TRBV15	ATSRPGTGGTDTQY
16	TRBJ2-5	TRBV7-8	ASSLELRWGDREETQY
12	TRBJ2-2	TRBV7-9	ATPRGPNTGELF
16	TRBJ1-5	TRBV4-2	ASSQDATGGFGNQPQH
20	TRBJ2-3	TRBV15	ATSSPSVHGTSGRTRTDTQY
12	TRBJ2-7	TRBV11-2	ASSLTGAIRFKY
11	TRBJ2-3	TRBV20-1	SARGTTSNTQY
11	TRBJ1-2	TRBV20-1	SARDAQGLSYT
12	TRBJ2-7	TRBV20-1	SARDLGRNHEQY
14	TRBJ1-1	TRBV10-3	AISELRDKGPTEAF
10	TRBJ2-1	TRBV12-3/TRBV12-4	ASNQGGGEQF
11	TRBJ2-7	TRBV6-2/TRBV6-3	ASTRDRLYEQY
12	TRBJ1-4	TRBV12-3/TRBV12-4	ASSPRDGDEKLF
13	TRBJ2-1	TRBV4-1	ASSQDSWSNNEQF
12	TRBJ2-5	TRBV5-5	ASSPQQGRETQY
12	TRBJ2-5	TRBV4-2	ASSQDSVQETQY